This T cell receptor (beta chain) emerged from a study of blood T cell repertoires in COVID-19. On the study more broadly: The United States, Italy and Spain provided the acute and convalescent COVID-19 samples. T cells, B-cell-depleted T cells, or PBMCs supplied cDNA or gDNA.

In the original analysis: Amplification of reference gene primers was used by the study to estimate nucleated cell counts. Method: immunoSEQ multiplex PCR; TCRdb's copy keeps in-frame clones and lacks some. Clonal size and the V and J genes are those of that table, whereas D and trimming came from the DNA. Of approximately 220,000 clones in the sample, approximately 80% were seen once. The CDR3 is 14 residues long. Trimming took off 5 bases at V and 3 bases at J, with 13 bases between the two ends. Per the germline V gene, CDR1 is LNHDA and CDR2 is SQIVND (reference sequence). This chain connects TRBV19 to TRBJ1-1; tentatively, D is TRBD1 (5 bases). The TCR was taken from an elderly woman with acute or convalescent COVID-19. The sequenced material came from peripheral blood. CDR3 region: CASSSRGEDTEAFF. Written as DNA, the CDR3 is TGTGCCAGTAGTTCCCGGGGGGAGGACACTGAAGCTTTCTTT.